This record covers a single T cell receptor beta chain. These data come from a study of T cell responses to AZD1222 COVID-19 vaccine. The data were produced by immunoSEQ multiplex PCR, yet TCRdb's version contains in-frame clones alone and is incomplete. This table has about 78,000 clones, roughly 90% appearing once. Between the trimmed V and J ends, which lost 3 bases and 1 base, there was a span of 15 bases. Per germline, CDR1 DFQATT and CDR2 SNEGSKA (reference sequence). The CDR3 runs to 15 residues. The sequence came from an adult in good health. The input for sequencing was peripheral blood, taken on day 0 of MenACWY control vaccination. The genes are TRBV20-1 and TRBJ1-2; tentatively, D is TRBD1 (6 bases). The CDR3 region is CSASLGRGGNYGYTF. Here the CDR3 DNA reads TGCAGTGCTAGTTTGGGCAGGGGAGGTAACTATGGCTACACCTTC.